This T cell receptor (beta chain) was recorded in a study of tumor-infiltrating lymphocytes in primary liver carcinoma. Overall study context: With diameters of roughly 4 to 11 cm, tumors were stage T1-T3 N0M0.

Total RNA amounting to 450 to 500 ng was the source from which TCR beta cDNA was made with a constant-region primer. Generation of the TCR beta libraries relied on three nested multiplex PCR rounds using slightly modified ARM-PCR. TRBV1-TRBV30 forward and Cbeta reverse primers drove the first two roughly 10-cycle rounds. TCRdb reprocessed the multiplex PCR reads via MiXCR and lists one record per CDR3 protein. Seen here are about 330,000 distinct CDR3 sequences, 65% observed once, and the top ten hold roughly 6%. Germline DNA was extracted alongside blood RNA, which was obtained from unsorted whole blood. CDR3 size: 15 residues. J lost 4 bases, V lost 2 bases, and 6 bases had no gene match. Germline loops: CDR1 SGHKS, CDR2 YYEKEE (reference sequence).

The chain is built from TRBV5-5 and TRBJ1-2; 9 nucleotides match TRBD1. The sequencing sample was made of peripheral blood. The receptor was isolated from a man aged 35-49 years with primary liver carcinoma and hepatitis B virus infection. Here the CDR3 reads CASSLPTGGVYGYTF. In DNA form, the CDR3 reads TGTGCCAGCAGCTTACCTACAGGGGGCGTCTATGGCTACACCTTC.